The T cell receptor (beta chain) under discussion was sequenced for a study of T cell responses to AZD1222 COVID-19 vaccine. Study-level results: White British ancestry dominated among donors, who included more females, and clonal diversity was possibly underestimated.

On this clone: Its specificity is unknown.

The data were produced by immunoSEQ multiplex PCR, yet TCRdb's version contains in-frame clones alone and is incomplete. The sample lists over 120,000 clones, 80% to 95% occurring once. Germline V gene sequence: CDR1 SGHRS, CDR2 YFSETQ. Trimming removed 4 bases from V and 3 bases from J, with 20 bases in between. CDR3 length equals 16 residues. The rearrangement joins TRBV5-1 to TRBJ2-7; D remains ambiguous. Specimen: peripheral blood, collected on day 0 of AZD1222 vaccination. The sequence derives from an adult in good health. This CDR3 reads CASSPSGSPLSYEQYF. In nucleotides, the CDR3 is TGCGCCAGCAGCCCGTCCGGTAGCCCCCTTAGCTACGAGCAGTACTTC.